The TCR beta chain described here comes from a study of regulatory T cells in long-lasting Graves disease (dated by TCRdb to the early 2020s). A note on the overall study: Newly diagnosed Graves' disease patients had taken antithyroid drugs for less than 3 months. This study used TCR sequencing and RNA sequencing of peripheral blood to compare persistent Graves' disease patients against newly diagnosed Graves' disease patients. The study was registered as a clinical trial and conducted in China. TCR sequencing covered around 13 persistent and 20 or so newly diagnosed Graves' disease patients, 33 samples in total.

From a lookup of the germline V gene, CDR1 and CDR2 are SGHRS and YFSETQ. Inclusive of the bounding cysteine and phenylalanine, the CDR3 is 16 residues long. The read is trimmed to its CDR3 DNA, 48 bases read in frame from base 1. Relative to germline, V is 4 bases shorter and J is 0 bases shorter, with 14 bases between their ends. This clonotype was counted at least ten times. The specificity of this receptor is unknown. The sample holds no much larger clone one base away, and base qualities are not on file. Results and caveats for the whole study, not just this receptor: As a limitation, the authors acknowledged that the small sample size may reduce accuracy. Persistent Graves' disease patients showed lower TCR Shannon entropy and fewer highly expanded clones than newly diagnosed patients, suggesting clonal expansion. Sequencing and analysis were restricted to the TCR beta chain. A larger number of public clonotypes was shared among persistent patients (under 3,000) than among newly diagnosed patients (over 850). The study examined only peripheral blood because the primary lesion, thyroid tissue, could not be accessed. Preferential use of TRBV28, TRBJ1-2 and TRBJ2-5 was observed in persistent disease, whereas TRBV20-1 and TRBJ2-1 were favored in newly diagnosed disease.

Libraries came from multiplex PCR. Reads for this sample came from an Illumina HiSeq 4000. CDR3 regions were amplified by Arm-PCR with iRepertoire HTBI primers to construct TCR beta libraries. Gel purification was performed on PCR products prior to sequencing. As for the authors' bioinformatics: Gene usage analysis of CDR3 amino acid clonotypes used the 55 to 65 TRBV and 14 to 15 TRBJ segments found across samples. COPE and FqMerger were used to merge filtered high-quality paired reads into contigs. BLAST was used to align contigs to IMGT TRBV, TRBD and TRBJ reference genes, and CDR3 was defined according to IMGT. Highly expanded clones were defined as clonotypes with a frequency above 0.1%. Shannon entropy served as the measure of repertoire diversity, while the Gini coefficient captured V-J evenness. A clonotype found in more than one individual was treated as public. TCRdb reprocessing: public reads trimmed at Q25 with fastp, clones called with MiXCR, in-frame beta chains kept. Identical CDR3 protein sequences are pooled into one entry, listed with their most common genes and DNA. TCRdb assigned the V and J calls; the authors' analysis was not used. Counted in this sample were about 360,000 distinct CDR3 sequences; around 15% of them appeared once. Over 20% of the sample is taken by the ten largest.

The time point tag for this specimen amounts to: newly diagnosed GD, antithyroid drugs for less than 3 months. For both TCR sequencing and RNA sequencing, RNA was extracted from PBMCs using TRIzol. Graves' disease was diagnosed according to American Thyroid Association guidelines. Recruitment of patients was carried out at an endocrinology department in Xi'an, China. Each patient gave about 8.1 milliliters of peripheral blood, collected in an EDTA anticoagulant tube. PBMCs were isolated by Ficoll Paque Plus density gradient separation without further T cell sorting. An Agilent 2100 Bioanalyzer and agarose gel were used to check RNA quality, and a NanoDrop 2000 was used to measure RNA concentration. The data also belong to a second study, concerning T cells in Graves' hyperthyroidism and ophthalmopathy. The second study, in turn, reports: Stable Graves' hyperthyroidism was defined as no progression to ophthalmopathy during 18 months of follow-up. Hyperthyroidism patients were aged 18 to 65 years and newly diagnosed, with disease duration of less than 2 months. Any patient with an uncontrolled infection, another autoimmune disease, pregnancy or lactation was excluded. Diagnoses relied on clinical symptoms, serum thyroxine and TRAb, thyroid ultrasound and orbital computed tomography. A first-round RT-PCR of the TCR CDR3 used the HTBI primer set with the Qiagen OneStep RT-PCR kit. Most expanded thyroid clonotypes (frequency above 0.001) were also detected in blood, a finding suggesting that blood repertoires may reflect thyroid immune responses. A 13 V-J signature model separated ophthalmopathy from stable hyperthyroidism, with about 88% sensitivity and roughly 81% specificity in cross-validation and 80%/75% in testing. In validation, the model predicted progression to ophthalmopathy with approximately 71% sensitivity and roughly 72% specificity, a median of 6.5 months before onset. To identify TCR V-J signatures that set the groups apart, the researchers used a discovery cohort of about a hundred patients, made up of roughly 40 with Graves' ophthalmopathy and about 60 with stable Graves' hyperthyroidism. Whether ophthalmopathy could be predicted prospectively was tested in an independent validation cohort made up of under 20 hyperthyroidism patients plus 17 patients who later progressed to ophthalmopathy. The approximately 90 discovery patients were divided at random into training and test sets in a 7:3 ratio. In addition, the study compared T-cell repertoires in thyroid tissue and in blood from a handful of Graves' hyperthyroidism patients. After blood sampling, hyperthyroidism patients were treated with methimazole at a starting dose of 30 mg daily, and ophthalmopathy patients were treated with high-dose intravenous methylprednisolone. Libraries were constructed in a second round of multiplex PCR, after which size selection and purification were carried out. Paired-end sequencing of the libraries was performed with 100 bp reads on an Illumina HiSeq2000. SOAPnuke was used to process the raw data, with reads discarded if the reads contained adapters or uncalled bases, had a mean Phred below 15, or lacked an exact constant-primer or identifier match. COPE v1.2.5 was used to merge high-quality paired reads, and clonotypes were defined as unique nucleotide sequences. MiTCR v1.1 was used to align clonotypes to the IMGT TRBV, TRBD and TRBJ reference segments. Analysis was restricted to V-J combinations with a frequency above 0.0001, which covered roughly 99% of repertoires. The TCS score was defined as the ratio of F50 (clonal expansion) to E x V (chaos), calculated using BLOSUM62-based TCRdist between CDR3 peptides within each V-J. Welch's t-statistics and random forest reduced fewer than 600 V-J features to around 14, which were used in a naive Bayes classifier (R e1071). Sample size was not statistically predetermined, and blinding of investigators to group allocation was not performed. The paper describes TCR Vbeta CDR3 sequencing of roughly 130 peripheral blood samples, made up of 43 ophthalmopathy patients, approximately 76 hyperthyroidism patients and 17 progressor patients.

The clonotype was recovered from a woman aged 18-30 years with Graves disease. Donor details come from another sample of the same person, matched by shared clones. The chain joins TRBV5-1 to TRBJ2-1; there is no confident call for the D gene. The sample was peripheral blood mononuclear cells (PBMCs), taken at new diagnosis, from a patient treated with antithyroid drugs. CDR3 sequence: CASSRTPWSSYNEQFF. The sequenced DNA is TGCGCCAGCAGCAGGACCCCCTGGAGCTCCTACAATGAGCAGTTCTTC.